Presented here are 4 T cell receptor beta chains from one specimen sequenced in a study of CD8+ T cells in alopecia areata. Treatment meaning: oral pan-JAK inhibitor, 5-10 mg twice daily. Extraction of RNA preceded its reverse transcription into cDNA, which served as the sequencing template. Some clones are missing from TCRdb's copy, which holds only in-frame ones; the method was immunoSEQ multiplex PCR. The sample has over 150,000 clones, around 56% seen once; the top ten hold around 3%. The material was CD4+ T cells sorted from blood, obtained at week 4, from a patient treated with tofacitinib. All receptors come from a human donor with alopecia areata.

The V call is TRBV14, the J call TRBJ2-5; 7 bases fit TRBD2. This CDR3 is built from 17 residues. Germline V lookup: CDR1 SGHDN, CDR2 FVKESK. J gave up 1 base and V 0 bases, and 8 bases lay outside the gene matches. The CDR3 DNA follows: TGTGCCAGCAGCCAAGATCCAAGCGGGGCTGCCCAAGAGACCCAGTACTTC. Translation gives CASSQDPSGAAQETQYF. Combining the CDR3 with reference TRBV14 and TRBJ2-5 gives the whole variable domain EAGVTQFPSHSVIEKGQTVTLRCDPISGHDNLYWYRRVMGKEIKFLLHFVKESKQDESGMPNNRFLAERTGGTYSTLKVQPAELEDSGVYFCASSQDPSGAAQETQYFGPGTRLLVL.

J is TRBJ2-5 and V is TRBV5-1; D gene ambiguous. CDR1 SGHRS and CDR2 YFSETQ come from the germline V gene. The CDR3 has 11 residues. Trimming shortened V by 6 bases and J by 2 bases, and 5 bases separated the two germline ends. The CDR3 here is CASKTQETQYF. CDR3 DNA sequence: TGCGCCAGCAAAACACAAGAGACCCAGTACTTC.

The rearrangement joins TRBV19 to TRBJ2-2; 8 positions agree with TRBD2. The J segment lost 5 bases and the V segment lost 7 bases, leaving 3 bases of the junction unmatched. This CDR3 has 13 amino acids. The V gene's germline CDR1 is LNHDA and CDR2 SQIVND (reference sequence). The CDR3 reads CASTAGGTGELFF. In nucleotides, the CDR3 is TGTGCCAGTACGGCGGGGGGAACCGGGGAGCTGTTTTTT. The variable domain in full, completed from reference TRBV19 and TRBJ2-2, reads DGGITQSPKYLFRKEGQNVTLSCEQNLNHDAMYWYRQDPGQGLRLIYYSQIVNDFQKGDIAEGYSVSREKKESFPLTVTSAQKNPTAFYLCASTAGGTGELFFGEGSRLTVL.

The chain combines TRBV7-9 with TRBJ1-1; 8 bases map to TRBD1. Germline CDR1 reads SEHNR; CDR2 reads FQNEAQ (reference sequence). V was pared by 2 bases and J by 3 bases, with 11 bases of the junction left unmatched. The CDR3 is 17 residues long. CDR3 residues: CASSLRSQGVSDTEAFF. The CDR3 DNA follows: TGTGCCAGCAGCTTACGATCACAGGGGGTATCAGACACTGAAGCTTTCTTT.